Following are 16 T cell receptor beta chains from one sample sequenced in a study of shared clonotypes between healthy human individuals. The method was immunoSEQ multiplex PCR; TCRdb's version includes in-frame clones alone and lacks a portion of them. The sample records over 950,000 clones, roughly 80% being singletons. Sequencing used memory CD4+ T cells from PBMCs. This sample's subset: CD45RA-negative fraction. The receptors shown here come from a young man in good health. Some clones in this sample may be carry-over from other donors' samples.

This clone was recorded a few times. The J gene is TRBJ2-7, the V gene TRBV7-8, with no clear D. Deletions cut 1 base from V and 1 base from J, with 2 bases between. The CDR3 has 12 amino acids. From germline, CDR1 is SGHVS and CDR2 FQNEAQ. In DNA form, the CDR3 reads TGTGCCAGCAGCTTAGAATCCTACGAGCAGTACTTC. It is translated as CASSLESYEQYF.

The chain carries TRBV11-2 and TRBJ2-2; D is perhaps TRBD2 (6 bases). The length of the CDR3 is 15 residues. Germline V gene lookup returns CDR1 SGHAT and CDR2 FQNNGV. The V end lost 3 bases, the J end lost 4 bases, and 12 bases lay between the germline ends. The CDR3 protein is CASSFGRISTGELFF. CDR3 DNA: TGTGCCAGCAGCTTTGGGAGGATTTCCACCGGGGAGCTGTTTTTT. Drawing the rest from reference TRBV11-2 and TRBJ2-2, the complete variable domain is EAGVAQSPRYKIIEKRQSVAFWCNPISGHATLYWYQQILGQGPKLLIQFQNNGVVDDSQLPKDRFSAERLKGVDSTLKIQPAKLEDSAVYLCASSFGRISTGELFFGEGSRLTVL.

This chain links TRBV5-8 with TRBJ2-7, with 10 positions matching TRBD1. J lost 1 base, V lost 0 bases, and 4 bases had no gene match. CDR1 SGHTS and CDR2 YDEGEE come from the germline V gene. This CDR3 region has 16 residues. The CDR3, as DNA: TGTGCCAGCAGCTTGGAGGGGGACAGGGGTTCCTACGAGCAGTACTTC. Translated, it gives CASSLEGDRGSYEQYF.

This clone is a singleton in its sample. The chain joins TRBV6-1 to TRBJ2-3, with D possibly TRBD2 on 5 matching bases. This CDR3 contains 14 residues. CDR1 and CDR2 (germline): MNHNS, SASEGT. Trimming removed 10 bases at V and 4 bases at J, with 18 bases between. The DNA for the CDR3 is TGTGCCACGATGTCCGGGATGACTTCAGATACGCAGTATTTT. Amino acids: CATMSGMTSDTQYF.

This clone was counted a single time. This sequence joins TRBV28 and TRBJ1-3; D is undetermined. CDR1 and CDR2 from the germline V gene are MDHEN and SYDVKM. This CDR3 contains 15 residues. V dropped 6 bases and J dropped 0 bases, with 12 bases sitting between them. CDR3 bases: TGTGCCAGCAGCCTGTCGGGCTACTCTGGAAACACCATATATTTT. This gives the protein CASSLSGYSGNTIYF.

As DNA, the CDR3 is TGCGCCAGCAGCCAAGTCGGGGAGGGCTGGGAGCAGTACTTC. As protein: CASSQVGEGWEQYF. This chain connects TRBV4-1 to TRBJ2-7; TRBD2 aligns across 7 bases. From germline, CDR1 is MGHRA and CDR2 YSYEKL. The CDR3 has 14 residues. After removal of 1 base from V and 7 bases from J, the junction contained 7 bases not matched to a gene.

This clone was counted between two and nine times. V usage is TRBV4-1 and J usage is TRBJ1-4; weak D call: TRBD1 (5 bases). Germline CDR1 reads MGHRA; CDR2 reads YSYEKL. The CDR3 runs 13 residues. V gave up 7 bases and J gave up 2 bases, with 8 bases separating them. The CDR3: CASKWGTNEKLFF. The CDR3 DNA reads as TGCGCCAGCAAGTGGGGCACTAATGAAAAACTGTTTTTT.

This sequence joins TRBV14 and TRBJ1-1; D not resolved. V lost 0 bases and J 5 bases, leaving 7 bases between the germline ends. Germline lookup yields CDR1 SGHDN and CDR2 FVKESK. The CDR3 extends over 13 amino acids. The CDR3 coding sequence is TGTGCCAGCAGCCAAGACAGATTAACTGAAGCTTTCTTT. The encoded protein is CASSQDRLTEAFF.

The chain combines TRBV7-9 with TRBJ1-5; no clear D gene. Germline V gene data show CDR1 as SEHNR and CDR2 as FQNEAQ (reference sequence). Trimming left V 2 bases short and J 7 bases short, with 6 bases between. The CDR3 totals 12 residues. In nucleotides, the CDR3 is TGTGCCAGCAGCTTACTAGAGCAGCCCCAGCATTTT. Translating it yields CASSLLEQPQHF.

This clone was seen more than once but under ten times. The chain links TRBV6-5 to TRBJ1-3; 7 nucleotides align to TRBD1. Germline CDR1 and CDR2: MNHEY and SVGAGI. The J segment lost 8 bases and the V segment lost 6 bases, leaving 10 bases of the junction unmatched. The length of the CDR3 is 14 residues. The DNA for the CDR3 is TGTGCCAGCAGCTCGGGACAGTGGGTCGACACCATATATTTT. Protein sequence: CASSSGQWVDTIYF.

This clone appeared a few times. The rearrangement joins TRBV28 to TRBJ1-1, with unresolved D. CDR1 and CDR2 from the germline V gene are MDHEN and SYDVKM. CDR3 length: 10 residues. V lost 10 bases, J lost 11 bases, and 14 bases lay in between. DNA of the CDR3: TGTGCCACCTTAACAAATCGGGCTTTCTTT. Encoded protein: CATLTNRAFF.

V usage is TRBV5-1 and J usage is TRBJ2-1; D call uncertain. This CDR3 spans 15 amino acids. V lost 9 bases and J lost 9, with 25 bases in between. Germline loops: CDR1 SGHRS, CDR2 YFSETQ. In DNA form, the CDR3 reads TGCGCCACCGCGAGGCGCCCTTCTACCCCTCTTGAGCAGTTCTTC. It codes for CATARRPSTPLEQFF.

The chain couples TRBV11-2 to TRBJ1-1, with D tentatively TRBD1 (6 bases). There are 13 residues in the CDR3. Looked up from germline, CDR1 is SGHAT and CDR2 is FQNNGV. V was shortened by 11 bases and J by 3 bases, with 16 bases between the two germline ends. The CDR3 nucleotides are TGTGCCTGCGGGGAACAGGGTGACACTGAAGCTTTCTTT. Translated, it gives CACGEQGDTEAFF.

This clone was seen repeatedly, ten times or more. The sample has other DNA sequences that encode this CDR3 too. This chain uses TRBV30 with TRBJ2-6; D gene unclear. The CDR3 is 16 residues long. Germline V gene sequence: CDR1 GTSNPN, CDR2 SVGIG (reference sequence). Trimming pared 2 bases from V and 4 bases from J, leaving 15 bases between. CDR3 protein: CAWSRIGSVGANVLTF. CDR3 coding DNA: TGTGCCTGGAGTCGCATCGGGTCCGTCGGGGCCAACGTCCTGACTTTC.

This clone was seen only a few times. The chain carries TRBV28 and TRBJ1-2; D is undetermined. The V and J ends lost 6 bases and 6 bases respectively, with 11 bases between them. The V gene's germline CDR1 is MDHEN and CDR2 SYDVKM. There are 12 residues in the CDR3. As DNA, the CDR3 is TGTGCCAGCAGAGAAGGGCGCAATGGCTACACCTTC. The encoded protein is CASREGRNGYTF.

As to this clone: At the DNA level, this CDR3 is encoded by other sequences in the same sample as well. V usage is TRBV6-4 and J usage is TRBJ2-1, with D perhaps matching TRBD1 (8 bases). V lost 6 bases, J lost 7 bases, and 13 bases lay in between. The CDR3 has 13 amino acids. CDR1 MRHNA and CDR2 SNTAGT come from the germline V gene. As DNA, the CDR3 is TGTGCCAGCAGCGGACAGGGAGGGAATGAGCAGTTCTTC. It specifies CASSGQGGNEQFF.